Listed here are 9 T cell receptor beta chains from one sample, sequenced in a study of human T cells and chemical hapten exposure. TCRdb reanalysed the RACE reads using MiXCR and keeps one entry per CDR3 protein. The table lists 150,000 to 200,000 distinct CDR3 sequences, approximately 15% of them singletons. The time point denotes: patch test 1, 2 weeks after DPC sensitization. Regarding treatment: therapeutic diphenylcyclopropenone sensitization with weekly scalp DPC. This specimen was whole blood, taken in connection with sensitization to the hapten diphenylcyclopropenone (DPC). These receptor sequences come from a woman under 40 with alopecia areata. Some clones in this sample may be carry-over from other donors' samples.

A few counts support this clonotype. V is TRBV7-8 and J is TRBJ2-2; 7 bases are a match to TRBD2. Germline V gene data show CDR1 as SGHVS and CDR2 as FQNEAQ. Unmatched junction bases numbered 11, after V lost 0 bases and J lost 7 bases. This CDR3 spans 17 amino acids. CDR3 residues: CASSLALAGVVGGELFF. In DNA, the CDR3 is TGTGCCAGCAGCTTAGCGCTTGCGGGAGTCGTAGGCGGGGAGCTGTTTTTT.

This clonotype was seen a handful of times. The chain carries TRBV24-1 and TRBJ2-1; possibly TRBD2 for D (6 bases). Germline V gene data show CDR1 as KGHDR and CDR2 as SFDVKD. There are 16 residues in the CDR3. V lost 2 bases, J lost 4 bases, and 14 bases lay in between. The CDR3 here is CATSDSHAEGYNEQFF. CDR3 nucleotide sequence: TGTGCCACCAGTGATTCCCATGCGGAGGGGTACAATGAGCAGTTCTTC.

The V call is TRBV2, the J call TRBJ2-1; D is possibly TRBD1 or TRBD2 (5 bases each). Germline V CDR1 and CDR2: SNHLY, FYNNEI. The CDR3 spans 15 residues. Between the trimmed V and J ends, which lost 4 bases and 2 bases, there was a span of 12 bases. The CDR3 spells CASSASRGAYNEQFF. For the CDR3, the DNA is TGTGCCAGCAGTGCGTCGAGGGGCGCCTACAATGAGCAGTTCTTC. Looking up the rest from reference TRBV2 and TRBJ2-1 gives the full variable domain: EPEVTQTPSHQVTQMGQEVILRCVPISNHLYFYWYRQILGQKVEFLVSFYNNEISEKSEIFDDQFSVERPDGSNFTLKIRSTKLEDSAMYFCASSASRGAYNEQFFGPGTRLTVL.

This clonotype was counted between two and nine times. The chain's CDR3 is CASSTFSGTGISSGAKNIQYF. In DNA, the CDR3 is TGTGCCAGCAGTACCTTTTCCGGGACAGGGATTTCCAGTGGAGCCAAAAACATTCAGTACTTC. The gene calls are TRBV28 and TRBJ2-4, with TRBD1 matching 9 bases. Germline V lookup: CDR1 MDHEN, CDR2 SYDVKM. The CDR3 runs 21 residues. The trim removed 5 bases at V and 0 bases at J, leaving 20 bases unmatched.

This clonotype has more than one count but fewer than ten. V usage is TRBV12-3 or TRBV12-4 and J usage is TRBJ1-1; 7 bases are shared with TRBD1. The CDR3 is 14 residues long. The V segment lost 5 bases and the J segment 2 bases; nucleotides outside the gene matches: 5. In nucleotides, the CDR3 is TGTGCCAGCAGTCCCGGGACAGCTAACACTGAAGCTTTCTTT. It specifies CASSPGTANTEAFF.

This chain connects TRBV20-1 to TRBJ2-2, with D possibly TRBD2 on 6 matching bases. Germline V gene data show CDR1 as DFQATT and CDR2 as SNEGSKA (reference sequence). Trimming left V 0 bases short and J 5 bases short, with 13 bases between. This CDR3 region has 15 residues. The CDR3 loop reads CSARDIAGPTGELFF. DNA for the CDR3: TGCAGTGCTAGAGATATCGCGGGGCCTACCGGGGAGCTGTTTTTT.

This chain links TRBV30 with TRBJ1-4, with a possible D match to TRBD1 (5 bases). The CDR3 runs to 15 residues. V gave up 0 bases and J gave up 5 bases, with 13 bases separating them. Germline V lookup: CDR1 GTSNPN, CDR2 SVGIG (reference sequence). The CDR3 DNA follows: TGTGCCTGGAGTGTAATGTCGGCAGGGAATGAAAAACTGTTTTTT. Translating gives CAWSVMSAGNEKLFF.

This clonotype was recorded at least ten times. This chain uses TRBV27 with TRBJ2-5; 7 bases are shared with TRBD1. V shed 4 bases, J shed 1 base, and the junction held 9 bases outside the gene matches. CDR1 and CDR2 from the germline V gene are MNHEY and SMNVEV (reference sequence). The CDR3 loop spans 16 amino acids. The chain's CDR3 is CASSSSDRVRQETQYF. The CDR3 DNA reads as TGTGCCAGCAGTTCATCAGACAGGGTCCGCCAAGAGACCCAGTACTTC.

This sequence joins TRBV6-2 or TRBV6-3 and TRBJ2-1; D ambiguous. Germline CDR1 is MNHEY and CDR2 is SVGEGT. The CDR3 has 15 residues. Trimming stripped 5 bases from V and 4 bases from J, with 15 bases between. CDR3 sequence (DNA): TGTGCCAGCAGTAGTTATGCCAGGTCGTACAATGAGCAGTTCTTC. Translation gives CASSSYARSYNEQFF.